This is a list of T cell receptor beta chains from one sample in a study of blood T cell repertoires in COVID-19. Generated by immunoSEQ multiplex PCR, the TCRdb table keeps only in-frame clones and is missing some. The data hold under 110,000 clones, with under 85% observed a single time. Sample: peripheral blood. Every receptor here comes from an older woman with acute or convalescent COVID-19. Each CDR3 is given with its conserved first and last residue. A D gene is named only where the DNA matches it firmly. Size tells how often a clone was seen (once, few, many) or the class of an expanded clone, and some rows leave it out.

d_call j_call v_call clone_size cdr3_aa cdr3_nt
- TRBJ1-5 TRBV6-6 few CASSYVGPTQPQHF TGTGCCAGCAGTTATGTGGGGCCAACTCAGCCCCAGCATTTT
- TRBJ2-6 TRBV4-2 - CASSQDARAGANVLTF TGTGCCAGCAGCCAAGATGCTCGGGCTGGGGCCAACGTCCTGACTTTC
- TRBJ2-1 TRBV5-1 - CASSQAYSYNEQFF TGCGCCAGCAGCCAGGCTTACTCCTACAATGAGCAGTTCTTC
- TRBJ1-2 TRBV2 once CASTGGWGGYTF TGTGCCAGCACAGGCGGTTGGGGCGGCTACACCTTC
TRBD1 TRBJ2-6 TRBV3-1/TRBV3-2 - CASSILGQGTSGANVLTF TGTGCCAGCAGTATATTGGGACAGGGGACTTCTGGGGCCAACGTCCTGACTTTC
TRBD1 TRBJ2-1 TRBV2 few CASSSLGRGPYNEQFF TGTGCCAGCAGTTCCCTTGGTAGGGGGCCCTACAATGAGCAGTTCTTC
- TRBJ1-2 TRBV5-4 - CASSLRGSIYGYTF TGTGCCAGCAGCTTGAGGGGCAGTATCTATGGCTACACCTTC
TRBD1 TRBJ2-1 TRBV5-1 - CASSYLTGSDEQFF TGCGCCAGCAGCTATCTGACAGGGAGCGATGAGCAGTTCTTC
TRBD1 TRBJ1-2 TRBV6-5 - CASSRGQGYGYTF TGTGCCAGCAGTCGGGGACAGGGCTATGGCTACACCTTC
- TRBJ2-2 TRBV2 - CASSGPGANTGELFF TGTGCCAGCAGTGGGCCGGGGGCGAACACCGGGGAGCTGTTTTTT
- TRBJ1-5 TRBV2 few CASTQVRESNQPQHF TGTGCCAGCACCCAAGTTCGGGAGAGCAATCAGCCCCAGCATTTT
- TRBJ1-2 TRBV27 - CASSLNRDQNYGYTF TGTGCCAGCAGTTTAAACAGGGATCAGAACTATGGCTACACCTTC
TRBD2 TRBJ2-1 TRBV27 - CASSPLAGGEQFF TGTGCCAGCAGTCCCCTAGCGGGAGGCGAGCAGTTCTTC
TRBD2 TRBJ2-1 TRBV7-3 - CASSLTSGPYNEQFF TGTGCCAGCAGCTTGACTAGCGGTCCCTACAATGAGCAGTTCTTC
TRBD2 TRBJ2-1 TRBV5-6 - CASSPDPSGGAAEQFF TGTGCCAGCAGCCCGGACCCTAGCGGGGGGGCCGCTGAGCAGTTCTTC
- TRBJ1-6 TRBV30 - CAWKVSLSYNSPLHF TGTGCCTGGAAAGTCAGTCTCTCCTATAATTCACCCCTCCACTTT
- TRBJ2-2 TRBV5-4 - CASGNRNTGELFF TGTGCCAGCGGCAACAGGAACACCGGGGAGCTGTTTTTT
TRBD1 TRBJ1-1 TRBV6-4 few CASSEDRGGSNTEAFF TGTGCCAGCAGTGAGGACAGGGGGGGCTCGAACACTGAAGCTTTCTTT